Presented here are 26 T cell receptor beta chains from one specimen sequenced in a study of cytomegalovirus exposure and HLA in healthy donors. This table comes from immunoSEQ multiplex PCR, and its TCRdb copy is limited to in-frame clones, with some not included. The sample consists of roughly 350,000 clones, more than 80% of them appearing once. Sequenced material: PBMCs. These TCRs come from a young woman in good health and CMV-seronegative.

This clone appeared once. This chain connects TRBV7-3 to TRBJ2-1, with TRBD2 matching over 10 bases. Per germline, CDR1 SGHTA and CDR2 FQGTGA. CDR3 length equals 15 residues. V was clipped by 5 bases and J by 4 bases; unmatched bases: 5. This chain's CDR3 is CASSLGLAEYNEQFF. DNA for the CDR3: TGTGCCAGCAGCCTCGGACTAGCGGAGTACAATGAGCAGTTCTTC.

The gene calls are TRBV7-6 and TRBJ2-7, with a possible D match to TRBD2 (7 bases). This CDR3 is 17 amino acids long. Germline CDR1 SGHVS, CDR2 FNYEAQ. V lost 5 bases and J lost 0, with 20 bases in between. CDR3 region: CASSPLGAGANSYEQYF. CDR3 in DNA: TGTGCCAGCAGCCCCCTGGGGGCGGGAGCGAACTCCTACGAGCAGTACTTC.

This clone has only one observation. J is TRBJ1-4 and V is TRBV5-1, with 12 bases matching TRBD1. Trimming took 4 bases from V and 7 from J; bases not matched to a gene: 5. This CDR3 is 15 amino acids long. The germline V gene encodes CDR1 SGHRS and CDR2 YFSETQ. CDR3 loop: CASSTGTGGFEKLFF. The CDR3 DNA reads TGCGCCAGCAGCACTGGGACAGGGGGCTTTGAAAAACTGTTTTTT.

This CDR3 reads CASSLDLDTQYF. For the CDR3, the DNA is TGTGCCAGCAGCTTAGATCTGGATACGCAGTATTTT. This rearrangement joins TRBV11-2 to TRBJ2-3, with unresolved D. Germline CDR1 is SGHAT and CDR2 is FQNNGV. The V and J ends lost 0 bases and 6 bases respectively, with 4 bases between them. This CDR3 comprises 12 residues.

This clone was seen just once. The chain combines TRBV6-5 with TRBJ2-2; the D is unclear. The CDR3 extends over 12 amino acids. Trimming removed 9 bases from V and 0 bases from J, with 5 bases in between. The germline CDR1 and CDR2 sequences are MNHEY and SVGAGI. The CDR3: CASAANTGELFF. Here the CDR3 DNA reads TGTGCCAGTGCAGCGAACACCGGGGAGCTGTTTTTT.

The chain is built from TRBV6-5 and TRBJ1-2, with D possibly matching TRBD1 (6 bases). The CDR3 loop spans 13 amino acids. The V end was cut by 5 bases, the J end by 5 bases, with 12 bases between. Germline CDR1 MNHEY, CDR2 SVGAGI. Here the CDR3 DNA reads TGTGCCAGCAGTAACCCAACAGGGTATGGCTACACCTTC. As protein: CASSNPTGYGYTF.

The chain recombines TRBV14 with TRBJ2-5; 7 positions agree with TRBD1. CDR3 size: 17 residues. In germline, CDR1 is SGHDN, CDR2 FVKESK. The V segment lost 0 bases and the J segment 2 bases; nucleotides outside the gene matches: 9. CDR3 nucleotides: TGTGCCAGCAGCCAAGATCGAGTAGGGGGCATACAAGAGACCCAGTACTTC. Translation gives CASSQDRVGGIQETQYF.

This clone was seen only once. This chain uses TRBV11-2 with TRBJ2-7; TRBD1 matches at 7 bases. CDR3 length: 14 amino acids. Per germline, CDR1 SGHAT and CDR2 FQNNGV. V was clipped by 4 bases and J by 3 bases; unmatched bases: 6. The CDR3 DNA sequence: TGTGCCAGCAGCTGGGACAGATCAGGCTACGAGCAGTACTTC. This encodes CASSWDRSGYEQYF. Using reference TRBV11-2 and TRBJ2-7 for the parts outside the CDR3, the full variable domain is EAGVAQSPRYKIIEKRQSVAFWCNPISGHATLYWYQQILGQGPKLLIQFQNNGVVDDSQLPKDRFSAERLKGVDSTLKIQPAKLEDSAVYLCASSWDRSGYEQYFGPGTRLTVT.

V and J are TRBV5-8 and TRBJ1-1; TRBD1 aligns across 8 bases. The CDR3 loop spans 17 amino acids. The V gene's germline CDR1 is SGHTS and CDR2 YDEGEE. With 5 bases clipped from V and 2 bases from J, the junction kept 14 bases outside the gene matches. In DNA form, the CDR3 reads TGTGCCAGCAGAAGGCCAGGACAGGGAGGTTTAAACACTGAAGCTTTCTTT. Encoded protein: CASRRPGQGGLNTEAFF.

The chain uses TRBV9 and TRBJ2-1, with TRBD2 matching over 8 bases. Germline CDR1 SGDLS, CDR2 YYNGEE. Unmatched junction bases numbered 5, after V lost 6 bases and J lost 0 bases. The CDR3 has 15 amino acids. Written as DNA, the CDR3 is TGTGCCAGCACCACCGGGACTAGCTCCTACAATGAGCAGTTCTTC. Translating gives CASTTGTSSYNEQFF.

The chain has TRBV18 and TRBJ2-7; a weak D match, TRBD1 (6 bases). Trimming left V 4 bases short and J 5 bases short, with 18 bases between. Germline CDR1 and CDR2: KGHSH and LQKENI. The length of the CDR3 is 15 residues. The CDR3 DNA reads as TGTGCCAGCTCACAGTCGGGGAAGGGGGTTAACGAGCAGTACTTC. The encoded protein is CASSQSGKGVNEQYF.

The CDR3 loop reads CASSLGYGRVAGELFF. The CDR3 DNA sequence: TGTGCCAGCAGCCTGGGATACGGCAGGGTCGCCGGGGAGCTGTTTTTT. This chain connects TRBV11-2 to TRBJ2-2; D is possibly TRBD1 (5 bases). CDR3 length: 16 amino acids. Germline loops: CDR1 SGHAT, CDR2 FQNNGV. Trimming stripped 5 bases from V and 6 bases from J, with 19 bases between.

This rearrangement joins TRBV9 to TRBJ2-7; D is undetermined. V lost 3 bases and J 1 base, leaving 17 bases between the germline ends. This CDR3 is 16 amino acids long. Germline V gives CDR1 SGDLS, CDR2 YYNGEE. CDR3 coding DNA: TGTGCCAGCAGCGCCGCTAGTGGTGACCTATCCTACGAGCAGTACTTC. As protein: CASSAASGDLSYEQYF.

This clone appeared once. The gene calls are TRBV5-1 and TRBJ1-4, with D perhaps matching TRBD1 (6 bases). V was cut by 1 base and J by 4 bases, with 11 bases left in between. CDR3 length equals 15 residues. Per germline, CDR1 SGHRS and CDR2 YFSETQ. CDR3: CASSLRGGINEKLFF. The CDR3 bases are TGCGCCAGCAGCTTGAGAGGGGGAATTAATGAAAAACTGTTTTTT.

The CDR3 is CASSWTGLAGSSHEQYF. The CDR3 DNA follows: TGTGCCAGCAGCTGGACAGGGTTGGCCGGGAGCAGTCACGAGCAGTACTTC. The V and J genes are TRBV7-9 and TRBJ2-7; 8 positions match TRBD1. CDR1 and CDR2 (germline): SEHNR, FQNEAQ (reference sequence). The CDR3 length is 17 residues. Trimming took 4 bases from V and 5 from J; bases not matched to a gene: 16. The entire variable domain, with the rest obtained from reference TRBV7-9 and TRBJ2-7, is as follows: DTGVSQNPRHKITKRGQNVTFRCDPISEHNRLYWYRQTLGQGPEFLTYFQNEAQLEKSRLLSDRFSAERPKGSFSTLEIQRTEQGDSAMYLCASSWTGLAGSSHEQYFGPGTRLTVT.

The chain combines TRBV7-3 with TRBJ2-1; TRBD2 matches at 9 bases. The V gene's germline CDR1 is SGHTA and CDR2 FQGTGA. The CDR3 extends over 15 amino acids. V lost 5 bases, J lost 3 bases, and 5 bases stayed unmatched. DNA for the CDR3: TGTGCCAGCAGCCGTACTAGCGGGTACTACAATGAGCAGTTCTTC. Translating it yields CASSRTSGYYNEQFF.

The chain carries TRBV19 and TRBJ2-7, with 7 positions matching TRBD1. Trimming cost V 0 bases and J 0 bases; bases outside gene matches: 8. CDR1 and CDR2 (germline): LNHDA, SQIVND (reference sequence). This CDR3 is built from 17 residues. CDR3 in amino acids: CASSIEPGQTFSYEQYF. CDR3 sequence (DNA): TGTGCCAGTAGTATAGAACCGGGACAGACCTTCTCCTACGAGCAGTACTTC.

This rearrangement joins TRBV5-1 to TRBJ2-5; D remains unclear. CDR1 and CDR2 from the germline V gene are SGHRS and YFSETQ. The CDR3 loop spans 13 amino acids. The germline V and J ends were trimmed by 2 bases and 1 base, with 6 bases remaining between them. CDR3 bases: TGCGCCAGCAGCTTATCGGGCCAAGAGACCCAGTACTTC. It translates to CASSLSGQETQYF.

The rearrangement joins TRBV28 to TRBJ2-7; TRBD2 matches 9 bases. The V gene's germline CDR1 is MDHEN and CDR2 SYDVKM. J gave up 3 bases and V 3 bases, and 0 bases lay outside the gene matches. The CDR3 contains 13 residues. CDR3 nucleotides: TGTGCCAGCAGTTTGCGGGAGGGCTACGAGCAGTACTTC. Translation gives CASSLREGYEQYF.

The CDR3 region has the DNA TGTGCCACCCGAGCAGGCCGGTCGGGGAATCAGCCCCAGCATTTT. Protein product: CATRAGRSGNQPQHF. The J gene is TRBJ1-5, the V gene TRBV28; no reliable D call. From germline, CDR1 is MDHEN and CDR2 SYDVKM. This CDR3 is 15 amino acids long. Trimming shortened V by 10 bases and J by 4 bases, and 20 bases separated the two germline ends.

CDR3 in amino acids: CASSHGDRGTDTQYF. CDR3 sequence (DNA): TGCGCCAGCAGCCACGGGGACAGGGGCACAGATACGCAGTATTTT. The gene calls are TRBV4-3 and TRBJ2-3; TRBD1 aligns across 9 bases. Germline CDR1 and CDR2: LGHNA and YSLEER. The CDR3 extends over 15 amino acids. Trimming cost V 3 bases and J 1 base; bases outside gene matches: 2.

V usage is TRBV2 and J usage is TRBJ1-1, with D unclear. Trimming shortened V by 4 bases and J by 8 bases, and 5 bases separated the two germline ends. The CDR3 spans 10 residues. Germline V gives CDR1 SNHLY, CDR2 FYNNEI. Here the CDR3 reads CASSAREAFF. As DNA, the CDR3 is TGTGCCAGCAGTGCCCGGGAAGCTTTCTTT.

The V call is TRBV7-2, the J call TRBJ2-7; 8 bases align to TRBD2. Germline values: CDR1 SGHTA, CDR2 FQGNSA. There are 14 residues in the CDR3. J gave up 2 bases and V 5 bases, and 5 bases lay outside the gene matches. The CDR3 region is CASSVLAGAYEQYF. CDR3 DNA sequence: TGTGCCAGCAGCGTCCTAGCGGGTGCCTACGAGCAGTACTTC.

The chain links TRBV18 to TRBJ2-7, with D possibly matching TRBD2 (7 bases). The CDR3 totals 17 residues. Trimming pared 6 bases from V and 2 bases from J, leaving 23 bases between. Germline lookup yields CDR1 KGHSH and CDR2 LQKENI. CDR3 amino acids: CASSHRVVEGGAYEQYF. CDR3 nucleotide sequence: TGTGCCAGCTCCCACCGGGTGGTGGAAGGGGGGGCCTACGAGCAGTACTTC.

In DNA form, the CDR3 reads TGTGCCAGCAGCTCCACCCGTGACCCGGGGATTTACAATGAGCAGTTCTTC. This encodes CASSSTRDPGIYNEQFF. The rearrangement joins TRBV7-2 to TRBJ2-1; D might be TRBD2 (5 bases). Per the germline V gene, CDR1 is SGHTA and CDR2 is FQGNSA. Trimming stripped 4 bases from V and 4 bases from J, with 20 bases between. The CDR3 consists of 17 residues. The entire variable domain, with the rest obtained from reference TRBV7-2 and TRBJ2-1, is as follows: GAGVSQSPSNKVTEKGKDVELRCDPISGHTALYWYRQSLGQGLEFLIYFQGNSAPDKSGLPSDRFSAERTGGSVSTLTIQRTQQEDSAVYLCASSSTRDPGIYNEQFFGPGTRLTVL.

This clone was seen only once. CDR3 coding DNA: TGCGCCAGCAGCCTGGTCCGATTACAGGAAAACAATGAGCAGTTCTTC. As protein: CASSLVRLQENNEQFF. V is TRBV5-1 and J is TRBJ2-1; possibly TRBD1 for D (5 bases). V was cut by 4 bases and J by 5 bases, with 19 bases left in between. Germline CDR1 and CDR2: SGHRS and YFSETQ. This CDR3 is built from 16 residues.